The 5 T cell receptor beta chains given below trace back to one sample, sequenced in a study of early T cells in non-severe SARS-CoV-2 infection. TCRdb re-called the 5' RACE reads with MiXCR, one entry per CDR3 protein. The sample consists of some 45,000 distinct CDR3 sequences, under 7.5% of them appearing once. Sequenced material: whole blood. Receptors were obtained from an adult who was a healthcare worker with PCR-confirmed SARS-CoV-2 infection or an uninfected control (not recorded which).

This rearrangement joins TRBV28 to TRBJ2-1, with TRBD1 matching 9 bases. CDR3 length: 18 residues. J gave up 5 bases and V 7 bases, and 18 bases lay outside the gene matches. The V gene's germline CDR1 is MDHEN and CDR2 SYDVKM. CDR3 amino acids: CASTPALGQGGYDNEQFF. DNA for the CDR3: TGTGCCAGCACCCCCGCCCTGGGACAGGGAGGTTATGACAATGAGCAGTTCTTC.

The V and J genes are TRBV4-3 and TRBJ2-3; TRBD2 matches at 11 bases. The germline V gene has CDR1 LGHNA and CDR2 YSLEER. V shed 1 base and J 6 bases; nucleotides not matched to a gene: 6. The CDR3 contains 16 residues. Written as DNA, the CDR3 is TGCGCCAGCAGCCAAGTTAGCGGGGGGGCCGGGGATACGCAGTATTTT. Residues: CASSQVSGGAGDTQYF.

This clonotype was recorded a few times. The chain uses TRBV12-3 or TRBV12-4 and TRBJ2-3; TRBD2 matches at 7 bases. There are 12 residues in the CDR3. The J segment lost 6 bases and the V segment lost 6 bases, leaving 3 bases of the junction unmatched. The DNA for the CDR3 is TGTGCCAGCAGGGGGCGGGGGGATACGCAGTATTTT. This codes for CASRGRGDTQYF.

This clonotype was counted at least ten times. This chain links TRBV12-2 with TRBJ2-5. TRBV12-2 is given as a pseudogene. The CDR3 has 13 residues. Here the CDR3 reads CASRLGVKKTQYF. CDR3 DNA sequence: TGTGCAAGTCGCCTTGGGGTCAAAAAGACCCAGTACTTC.

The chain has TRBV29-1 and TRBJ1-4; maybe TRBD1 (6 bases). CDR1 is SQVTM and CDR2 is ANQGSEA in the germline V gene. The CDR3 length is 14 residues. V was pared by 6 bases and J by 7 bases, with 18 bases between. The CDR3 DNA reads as TGCAGCGTGTCCTCAGGGGACTTAGGTGAAAAACTGTTTTTT. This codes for CSVSSGDLGEKLFF. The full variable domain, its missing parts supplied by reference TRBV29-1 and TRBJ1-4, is SAVISQKPSRDICQRGTSLTIQCQVDSQVTMMFWYRQQPGQSLTLIATANQGSEATYESGFVIDKFPISRPNLTFSTLTVSNMSPEDSSIYLCSVSSGDLGEKLFFGSGTQLSVL.